The 27 T cell receptor delta chains in this list originate from one sample, sequenced in a study of DNA immune sequencing with unique molecular identifiers. All 8 TRDV and 4 TRDJ genes were targeted in 32-plex amplification of genomic DNA. In about 3 barcoding PCR cycles, molecules received a 12-nucleotide UMI, then adapter PCR followed. TCRdb reprocessed the multiplex PCR reads through CATT. The sample has about 4,500 delta-chain clones; around 12% are singletons. Source material: gamma-delta T cells enriched from blood buffy coat, or unenriched PBMCs (not recorded which). These receptors came from a human donor in good health.

This clone was observed a handful of times. TCRdb shows a much larger clone's protein in place of this DNA's translation, and the two differ at residue 10, likely through a read error; the protein shown is translated from the DNA. Here the CDR3 DNA reads TGTGCCTGTGCCCAACTGGGGGATAGGCACGATAAACTCATCTTT. It codes for CACAQLGDRHDKLIF. The chain joins TRDV2 to TRDJ1, with TRDD3 identical over 11 bases. The CDR3 covers 15 residues. Per the germline V gene, CDR1 is GEAIGNYY and CDR2 is EKD. The V segment lost 5 bases and the J segment 4 bases; nucleotides outside the gene matches: 8.

This clone was found many times. A far larger clone is only one base removed, so a read error is likely. This chain uses TRDV2 with TRDJ1, with D possibly matching TRDD3 (6 bases). The CDR3 runs to 14 residues. V shed 2 bases and J shed 1 base, with 10 bases lying between them. CDR1 is GEAIGNYY, CDR2 EKD, per germline. CDR3 residues: CACDKVGGTDKLIF. CDR3 nucleotide sequence: TGTGCCTGTGACAAAGTGGGGGGCACCGATAAACTCATCTTT.

This clone was seen a few times. Since a far larger clone is one base different, this is likely a read error. V and J are TRAV38-2/DV8 and TRDJ1, with 13 positions matching TRDD3. The CDR3 spans 24 residues. V lost 1 base to trimming and J lost 3 bases; unmatched junction nucleotides: 27. CDR1 is TSESDYY, CDR2 QEAYKQQN, per germline. CDR3 sequence: CAYRSLNLPAPNWGIRYYSDKLIF. CDR3 coding DNA: TGTGCTTATAGGAGCCTCAACCTTCCTGCCCCAAACTGGGGGATACGCTATTACTCCGATAAACTCATCTTT.

This clone appeared once. It differs at one base from a far larger clone, so likely a read error. V usage is TRDV1 and J usage is TRDJ1; 12 nucleotides match TRDD3. The J gene is not listed in TCRdb, so it was assigned here from a DNA match to germline. J gave up 2 bases and V 4 bases, and 29 bases lay outside the gene matches. Germline V gene lookup returns CDR1 TSWWSYY and CDR2 QGS. This CDR3 has 24 residues. The CDR3 nucleotides read TGTGCTCTTGGGGGCCATCTCTCTTCCTTTACGCGTACCTGGGGGATACGGAGGACCGATAAACTCATCTTT. Translating it yields CALGGHLSSFTRTWGIRRTDKLIF.

Turning to this clone: TCRdb assigns this DNA the protein of a much larger clone, which departs from its translation at residue 9; this likely reflects a read error, and the protein shown comes from translating the DNA. The V and J genes are TRDV2 and TRDJ1; 7 bases line up with TRDD3. The length of the CDR3 is 17 residues. J lost 0 bases, V lost 3 bases, and 12 bases had no gene match. Germline V gene lookup returns CDR1 GEAIGNYY and CDR2 EKD. The CDR3 sequence: CACDSLLGGPNTDKLIF. CDR3 DNA sequence: TGTGCCTGTGACTCCCTCCTGGGGGGTCCCAACACCGATAAACTCATCTTT.

Ten or more counts support this clone. The J gene is TRDJ1, the V gene TRDV1; 10 bases map to TRDD3. The J gene, left out of TCRdb, was set here by checking the DNA against germline. J was trimmed by 7 bases and V by 4 bases; bases with no gene match: 36. This CDR3 comprises 24 residues. CDR1 and CDR2 (germline): TSWWSYY, QGS. Written as DNA, the CDR3 is TGTGCTCTTGGGGCCCGCCTTCCCCCGCCGACGGGTAATACTGGGGGATTACCCCTAGTTAAACTCATCTTT. It is translated as CALGARLPPPTGNTGGLPLVKLIF.

With respect to this clone: A far more abundant clone sits one base away, making this likely a read error. Other DNA sequences in this specimen translate into the identical CDR3. The rearrangement links TRDV2 to TRDJ1; D might be TRDD3 (5 bases). The CDR3 loop spans 17 amino acids. CDR1 GEAIGNYY and CDR2 EKD come from the germline V gene. Between the trimmed V and J ends, which lost 1 base and 0 bases, there was a span of 17 bases. The DNA of the CDR3 is TGTGCCTGTGACACTCTGGGAGATGGAAAGTACACCGATAAACTCATCTTT. It encodes CACDTLGDGKYTDKLIF.

The sample holds a few counts of this clone. The TCRdb protein comes from a much larger clone and disagrees with this DNA's translation at residue 11, likely due to a read error; the protein given here is derived from the DNA. The chain uses TRDV2 and TRDJ3; tentative D call: TRDD3 (5 bases). The CDR3 covers 20 residues. Germline V CDR1 and CDR2: GEAIGNYY, EKD. V lost 0 bases and J 0 bases, leaving 17 bases between the germline ends. The CDR3 is CACDTLGTTNVSWDTRQMFF. The CDR3 nucleotides read TGTGCCTGTGACACCTTGGGGACCACGAACGTCTCCTGGGACACCCGACAGATGTTTTTC.

The V call is TRDV2, the J call TRDJ1; 7 bases fit TRDD3. Looked up from germline, CDR1 is GEAIGNYY and CDR2 is EKD. The J segment lost 0 bases and the V segment lost 1 base, leaving 7 bases of the junction unmatched. The length of the CDR3 is 16 residues. This CDR3 is CACDTLLGTDTDKLIF. For the CDR3, the DNA is TGTGCCTGTGACACGTTACTGGGGACAGACACCGATAAACTCATCTTT.

This clone was counted only a few times. This is likely an artifact of a read error, given a far larger clone one base away. J is TRDJ3 and V is TRDV2; unclear D gene. Germline values: CDR1 GEAIGNYY, CDR2 EKD. This CDR3 is built from 12 residues. Here the CDR3 reads CACNTGTRQMFF. The CDR3 nucleotides read TGTGCCTGTAACACCGGCACCCGACAGATGTTTTTC.

As regards this clone: The likely explanation is a read error, given a far larger clone one base away. Within the sample, other DNA sequences also encode this same CDR3. Here the CDR3 reads CACDTVGGGDIRSDKLIF. The CDR3 bases are TGTGCCTGTGACACCGTGGGAGGTGGGGATATCCGATCCGATAAACTCATCTTT. V gene TRDV2 combines with J gene TRDJ1; 7 nucleotides line up with TRDD3. Germline CDR1 and CDR2: GEAIGNYY and EKD. The trim removed 0 bases at V and 3 bases at J, leaving 15 bases unmatched. The CDR3 covers 18 residues.

As concerns this clone: The TCRdb protein comes from a much larger clone and disagrees with this DNA's translation at residue 8, likely due to a read error; the protein given here is derived from the DNA. The gene calls are TRDV2 and TRDJ3; D is possibly TRDD3 (5 bases). CDR1 and CDR2 (germline): GEAIGNYY, EKD. The V and J ends lost 0 bases and 0 bases respectively, with 17 bases between them. The CDR3 has 20 amino acids. The DNA for the CDR3 is TGTGCCTGTGACACCTTGGGGTCCACGAACGGCTCCTGGGACACCCGACAGATGTTTTTC. This codes for CACDTLGSTNGSWDTRQMFF.

Remarks on this clone: The protein that TCRdb holds for this DNA derives from a much larger clone and differs from the translated DNA at residue 15, which likely indicates a read error; the protein shown here is translated from the DNA. This CDR3 is CACDTGLGGPEAAQHFF. Here the CDR3 DNA reads TGTGCCTGTGACACCGGGCTAGGGGGACCCGAGGCAGCACAACACTTCTTT. The chain couples TRDV2 to TRDJ2; tentatively, D is TRDD3 (6 bases). CDR1 and CDR2 (germline): GEAIGNYY, EKD. This CDR3 contains 17 residues.

This clone was seen a handful of times. TCRdb's protein for this DNA is that of a much larger clone and differs from the translation at residue 11, likely a read error; the protein shown is the DNA translation. This chain links TRDV2 with TRDJ1, with 7 bases identical to TRDD3. This CDR3 is built from 18 residues. Trimming removed 3 bases from V and 1 base from J; junction bases left unmatched: 16. From germline, CDR1 is GEAIGNYY and CDR2 EKD. The CDR3 is CACDPLMGETTGTDKLIF. DNA for the CDR3: TGTGCCTGTGACCCCCTAATGGGGGAAACCACGGGCACCGATAAACTCATCTTT.

Note on this clone: A far larger clone is only one base removed, so a read error is likely. The same CDR3 also results from other DNA sequences found in this sample. The chain joins TRDV2 to TRDJ1; tentatively, D is TRDD3 (5 bases). V lost 0 bases, J lost 0 bases, and 19 bases lay in between. This CDR3 is built from 18 residues. Germline CDR1 is GEAIGNYY and CDR2 is EKD. This chain's CDR3 is CACDTVGTSYPYTDKLIF. CDR3 nucleotides: TGTGCCTGTGACACCGTGGGGACTTCTTACCCGTACACCGATAAACTCATCTTT.

This clone has ten or more counts. This chain connects TRDV2 to TRDJ3; D is unresolved. The V gene's germline CDR1 is GEAIGNYY and CDR2 EKD. Trimming cost V 0 bases and J 0 bases, with 11 bases left between them. This CDR3 comprises 18 residues. This CDR3 reads CACDTVLVSSWDTRQMFF. CDR3 nucleotide sequence: TGTGCCTGTGACACCGTACTAGTAAGCTCCTGGGACACCCGACAGATGTTTTTC.

This clone was seen repeatedly, ten times or more. The protein in TCRdb stems from a much larger clone and differs at residue 10 from this DNA's translation, likely a read error; here the protein is translated from the DNA. The genes are TRDV2 and TRDJ1; 12 bases match TRDD3. CDR1 is GEAIGNYY, CDR2 EKD, per germline. This CDR3 contains 16 residues. J was trimmed by 3 bases and V by 2 bases; bases with no gene match: 6. The CDR3 region has the DNA TGTGCCTGTGACAAGCTGGGGGATACGCGGGCCGATAAACTCATCTTT. The encoded protein is CACDKLGDTRADKLIF.

This clone turned up a few times. The amino acid sequence in TCRdb belongs to a much larger clone and departs from this DNA's translation at residue 3, likely a sequencing read error; the sequence shown is translated from the DNA. The rearrangement links TRDV2 to TRDJ1; 13 positions match TRDD3. The germline gives CDR1 GEAIGNYY, CDR2 EKD. The junction had 10 bases not matched to a gene; V was cut back by 7 bases and J by 3 bases. The CDR3 is made up of 16 amino acids. The CDR3 loop reads CAWYLTGGYEADKLIF. CDR3 coding DNA: TGTGCCTGGTACCTGACTGGGGGATACGAGGCCGATAAACTCATCTTT.

This clone has a count of ten or more. V gene TRAV29/DV5 combines with J gene TRDJ1; TRDD3 agrees at 8 bases. The J gene was not available in TCRdb and was assigned here by matching the DNA to germline segments. Germline-derived CDR1 and CDR2 are NSMFDY and ISSIKDK. J lost 0 bases, V lost 2 bases, and 24 bases had no gene match. The CDR3 covers 21 residues. The CDR3 loop is CAASMLRNQPVLGGYTDKLIF. Here the CDR3 DNA reads TGTGCAGCAAGTATGCTACGAAATCAACCTGTACTGGGGGGTTACACCGATAAACTCATCTTT.

This clone was detected only a few times. The protein TCRdb gives is from a much larger clone and does not agree with this DNA's translation at residue 16, likely a read error; the protein shown here comes from the DNA. The gene calls are TRDV2 and TRDJ1, with TRDD3 matching 13 bases. Germline values: CDR1 GEAIGNYY, CDR2 EKD. This CDR3 has 20 residues. The DNA of the CDR3 is TGTGCCTGTGACACCGTCGCTACTGGGGGATACGGAGGGTACACCGGTAAACTCATCTTT. Its protein is CACDTVATGGYGGYTGKLIF.

Comments on this clone: A far larger clone is off by one base, so a read error is likely. The sample holds other DNA sequences that translate to the same CDR3. The chain employs TRDV2 and TRDJ3; 7 bases line up with TRDD3. The CDR3 contains 18 residues. Germline V gene data show CDR1 as GEAIGNYY and CDR2 as EKD. The CDR3 here is CACDKILGSSWDTRQMFF. The CDR3 DNA follows: TGTGCCTGTGACAAAATACTGGGGAGCTCCTGGGACACCCGACAAATGTTTTTC.

The chain recombines TRDV1 with TRDJ1; 8 bases agree with TRDD2. TCRdb offers no J gene call, so here the DNA was matched to germline to obtain one. With V trimmed by 5 bases and J by 8 bases, 25 bases remained unmatched. CDR1 is TSWWSYY and CDR2 is QGS in the germline V gene. This CDR3 is 19 amino acids long. The CDR3 nucleotides are TGTGCTCTTGGGACCATTGGGGCTTCCTACGCGACGGAGGGGCTCAAACTCATCTTT. It yields the protein CALGTIGASYATEGLKLIF.

As concerns this clone: Given a much more abundant clone one base away, this may be a read error. Other DNA sequences in the same sample also yield this CDR3. The chain combines TRDV1 with TRDJ1, with D perhaps TRDD2 (5 bases). Here the J gene was assigned by germline matching of the DNA, as TCRdb has none. Germline V gene lookup returns CDR1 TSWWSYY and CDR2 QGS. With 2 bases removed from V and 0 bases from J, the gap between germline ends came to 37 bases. The CDR3 has 24 amino acids. CDR3 sequence reads: CALGERLPPPTPQPRHKYTDKLIF. In DNA, the CDR3 is TGTGCTCTTGGGGAAAGACTTCCCCCTCCCACACCCCAGCCGCGGCATAAGTACACCGATAAACTCATCTTT.

A word on this clone: The TCRdb protein, from a much larger clone, departs from this DNA's translation at residue 4, likely by read error; the protein shown derives from the DNA. J is TRDJ1 and V is TRDV2; 12 nucleotides match TRDD3. The trim removed 4 bases at V and 3 bases at J, leaving 8 bases unmatched. CDR3 length: 16 amino acids. Germline V lookup: CDR1 GEAIGNYY, CDR2 EKD. The chain's CDR3 is CACEKLGDTQADKLIF. In DNA form, the CDR3 reads TGTGCCTGTGAAAAGCTGGGGGATACGCAGGCCGATAAACTCATCTTT.

This clone was seen only a few times. The protein held in TCRdb is that of a much larger clone and does not match this DNA's translation at residue 4, likely because of a read error; the protein shown is translated from the DNA. The genes are TRDV2 and TRDJ1; TRDD3 aligns across 9 bases. The CDR3 spans 17 residues. Looked up from germline, CDR1 is GEAIGNYY and CDR2 is EKD. After removal of 4 bases from V and 0 bases from J, the junction contained 11 bases not matched to a gene. The CDR3, as DNA: TGTGCCTGTGAAACCGTGCGGGGATACGGTAACACCGATAAACTCATCTTT. It encodes CACETVRGYGNTDKLIF.

This clone was detected only a few times. The protein that TCRdb holds for this DNA derives from a much larger clone and differs from the translated DNA at residue 8, which likely indicates a read error; the protein shown here is translated from the DNA. The rearrangement links TRDV2 to TRDJ3, with D unclear. The CDR3 is 17 residues long. Looked up from germline, CDR1 is GEAIGNYY and CDR2 is EKD. V lost 1 base and J lost 0, with 9 bases in between. The chain's CDR3 is CACDTSPLSWDTRQMFF. In DNA form, the CDR3 reads TGTGCCTGTGACACATCGCCCCTCTCCTGGGACACCCGACAGATGTTTTTC.

The V gene is TRDV1, the J gene TRDJ1; TRDD3 agrees at 9 bases. Matching the DNA to germline supplied the J gene, which TCRdb does not give. The V segment lost 0 bases and the J segment 0 bases; nucleotides outside the gene matches: 17. Germline V lookup: CDR1 TSWWSYY, CDR2 QGS. The CDR3 sequence is 21 residues long. The DNA for the CDR3 is TGTGCTCTTGGGGAACTTTTTGAGGTCAGGGGGATACTGAAGTACACCGATAAACTCATCTTT. Translated: CALGELFEVRGILKYTDKLIF.